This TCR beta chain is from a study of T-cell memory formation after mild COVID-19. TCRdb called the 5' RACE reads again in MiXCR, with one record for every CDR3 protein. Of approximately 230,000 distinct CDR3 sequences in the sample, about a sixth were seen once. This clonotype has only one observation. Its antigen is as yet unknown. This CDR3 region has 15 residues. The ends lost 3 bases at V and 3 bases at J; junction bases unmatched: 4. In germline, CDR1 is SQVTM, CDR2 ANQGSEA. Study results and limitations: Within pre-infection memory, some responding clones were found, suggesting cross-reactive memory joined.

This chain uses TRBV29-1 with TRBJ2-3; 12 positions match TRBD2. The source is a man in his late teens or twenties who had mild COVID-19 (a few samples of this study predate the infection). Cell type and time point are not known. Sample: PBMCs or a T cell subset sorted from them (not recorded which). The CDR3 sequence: CSVEGLAGSTDTQYF. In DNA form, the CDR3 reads TGCAGCGTTGAGGGACTAGCGGGTTCGACAGATACGCAGTATTTT.